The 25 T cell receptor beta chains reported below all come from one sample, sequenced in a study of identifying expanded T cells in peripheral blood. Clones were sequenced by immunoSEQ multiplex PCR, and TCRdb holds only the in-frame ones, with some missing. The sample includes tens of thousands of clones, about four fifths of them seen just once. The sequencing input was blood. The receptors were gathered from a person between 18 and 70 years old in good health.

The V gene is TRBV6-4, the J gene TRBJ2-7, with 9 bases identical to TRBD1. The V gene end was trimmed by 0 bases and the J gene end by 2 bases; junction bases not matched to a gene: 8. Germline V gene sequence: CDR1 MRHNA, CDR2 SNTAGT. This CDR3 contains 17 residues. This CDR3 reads CASSDSGQGPAPYEQYF. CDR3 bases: TGTGCCAGCAGTGACTCGGGACAGGGTCCTGCTCCCTACGAGCAGTACTTC.

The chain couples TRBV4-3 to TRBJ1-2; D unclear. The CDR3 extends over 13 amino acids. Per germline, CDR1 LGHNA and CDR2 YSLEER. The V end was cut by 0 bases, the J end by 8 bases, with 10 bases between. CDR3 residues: CASSQEQERGYTF. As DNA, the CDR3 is TGCGCCAGCAGCCAAGAGCAGGAGCGGGGCTACACCTTC.

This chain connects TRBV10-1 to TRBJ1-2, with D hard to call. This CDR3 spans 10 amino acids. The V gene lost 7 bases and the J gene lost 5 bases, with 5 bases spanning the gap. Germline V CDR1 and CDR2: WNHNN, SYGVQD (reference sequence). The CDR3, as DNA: TGCGCCAGCAAGCGTTATGGCTACACCTTC. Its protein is CASKRYGYTF.

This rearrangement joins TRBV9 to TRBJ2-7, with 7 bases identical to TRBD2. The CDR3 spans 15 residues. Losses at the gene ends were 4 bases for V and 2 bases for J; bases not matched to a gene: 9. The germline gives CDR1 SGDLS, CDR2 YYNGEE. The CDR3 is CASSPTSETTYEQYF. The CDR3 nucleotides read TGTGCCAGCAGCCCTACTAGCGAAACCACCTACGAGCAGTACTTC.

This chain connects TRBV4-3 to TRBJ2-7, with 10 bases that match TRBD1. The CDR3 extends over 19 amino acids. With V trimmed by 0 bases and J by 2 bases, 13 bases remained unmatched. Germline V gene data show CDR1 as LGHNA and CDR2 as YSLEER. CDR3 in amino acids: CASSQDVIQGQGKTYEQYF. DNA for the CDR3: TGCGCCAGCAGCCAAGACGTTATTCAGGGACAGGGGAAAACCTACGAGCAGTACTTC.

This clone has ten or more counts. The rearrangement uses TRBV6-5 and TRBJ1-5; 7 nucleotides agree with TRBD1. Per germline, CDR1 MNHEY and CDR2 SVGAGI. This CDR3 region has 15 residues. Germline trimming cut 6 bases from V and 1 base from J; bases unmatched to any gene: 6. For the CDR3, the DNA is TGTGCCAGCAGCGAACAGGGGTCGAGCAATCAGCCCCAGCATTTT. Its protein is CASSEQGSSNQPQHF.

The CDR3 bases are TGTGCCAGCACCGAGAGCTCCTACAATGAGCAGTTCTTC. Protein product: CASTESSYNEQFF. The J gene is TRBJ2-1, the V gene TRBV28; D is undetermined. Germline CDR1 and CDR2: MDHEN and SYDVKM. Trimming removed 7 bases from V and 0 bases from J, with 7 bases in between. The CDR3 loop spans 13 amino acids. Looking up the rest from reference TRBV28 and TRBJ2-1 gives the full variable domain: DVKVTQSSRYLVKRTGEKVFLECVQDMDHENMFWYRQDPGLGLRLIYFSYDVKMKEKGDIPEGYSVSREKKERFSLILESASTNQTSMYLCASTESSYNEQFFGPGTRLTVL.

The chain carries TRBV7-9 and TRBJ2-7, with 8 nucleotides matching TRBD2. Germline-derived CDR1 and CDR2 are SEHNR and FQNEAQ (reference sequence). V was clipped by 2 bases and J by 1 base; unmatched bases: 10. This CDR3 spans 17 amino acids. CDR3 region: CASSLLGYGRASYEQYF. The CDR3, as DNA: TGTGCCAGCAGCTTATTAGGGTACGGGAGGGCATCCTACGAGCAGTACTTC.

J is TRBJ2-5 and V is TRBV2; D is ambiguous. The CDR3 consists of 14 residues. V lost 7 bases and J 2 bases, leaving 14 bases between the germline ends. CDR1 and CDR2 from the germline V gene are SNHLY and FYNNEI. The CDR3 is CASTLTGTQETQYF. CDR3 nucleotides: TGTGCCAGCACCTTGACTGGTACTCAAGAGACCCAGTACTTC.

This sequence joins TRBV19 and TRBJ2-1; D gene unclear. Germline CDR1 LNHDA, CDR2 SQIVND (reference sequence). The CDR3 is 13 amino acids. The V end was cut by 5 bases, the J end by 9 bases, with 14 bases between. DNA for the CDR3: TGTGCCAGTAGTCCCCCCCCGTACCTTGAGCAGTTCTTC. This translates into CASSPPPYLEQFF.

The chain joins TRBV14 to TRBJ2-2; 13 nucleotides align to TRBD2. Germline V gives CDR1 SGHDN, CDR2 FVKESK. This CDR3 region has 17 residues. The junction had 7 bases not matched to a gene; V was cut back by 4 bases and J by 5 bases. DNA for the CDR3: TGTGCCAGCAGCCTTGGACTAGCGGGAGTCAGGACCGGGGAGCTGTTTTTT. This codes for CASSLGLAGVRTGELFF.

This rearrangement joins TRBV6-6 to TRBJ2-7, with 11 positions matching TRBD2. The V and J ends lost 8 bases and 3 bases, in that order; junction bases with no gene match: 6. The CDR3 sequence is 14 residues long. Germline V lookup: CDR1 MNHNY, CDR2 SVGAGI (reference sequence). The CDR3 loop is CASAGTSGSYEQYF. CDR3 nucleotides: TGTGCCAGCGCCGGGACTAGCGGAAGCTACGAGCAGTACTTC.

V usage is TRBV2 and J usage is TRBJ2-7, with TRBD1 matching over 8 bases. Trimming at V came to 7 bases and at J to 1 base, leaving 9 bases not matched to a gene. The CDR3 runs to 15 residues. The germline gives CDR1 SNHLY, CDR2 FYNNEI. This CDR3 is CASTTDRGWSYEQYF. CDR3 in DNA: TGTGCCAGCACCACAGACAGGGGATGGTCCTACGAGCAGTACTTC.

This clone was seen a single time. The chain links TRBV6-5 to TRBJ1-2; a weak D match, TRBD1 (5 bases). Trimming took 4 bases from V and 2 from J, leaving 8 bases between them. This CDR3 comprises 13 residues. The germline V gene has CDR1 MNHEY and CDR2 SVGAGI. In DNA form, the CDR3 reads TGTGCCAGCAGTTCCTGGGGGAACTATGGCTACACCTTC. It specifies CASSSWGNYGYTF.

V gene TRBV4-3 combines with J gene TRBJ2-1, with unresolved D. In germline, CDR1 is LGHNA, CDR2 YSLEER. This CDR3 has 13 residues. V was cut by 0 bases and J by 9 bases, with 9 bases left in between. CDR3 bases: TGCGCCAGCAGCCAAGATTTCTTCCGTGAGCAGTTCTTC. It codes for CASSQDFFREQFF.

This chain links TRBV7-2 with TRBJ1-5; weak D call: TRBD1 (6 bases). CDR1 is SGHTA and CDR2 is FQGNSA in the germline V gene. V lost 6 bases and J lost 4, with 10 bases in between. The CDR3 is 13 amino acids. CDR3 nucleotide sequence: TGTGCCAGCAGACTGACAGGAAATCAGCCCCAGCATTTT. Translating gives CASRLTGNQPQHF.

DNA of the CDR3: TGTGCCAGCAGCGGGGGGACTAGTGAAGCCAAAAACATTCAGTACTTC. It encodes CASSGGTSEAKNIQYF. This chain joins TRBV5-5 and TRBJ2-4; TRBD2 aligns across 8 bases. CDR1 is SGHKS, CDR2 YYEKEE, per germline (reference sequence). The V gene end was trimmed by 4 bases and the J gene end by 0 bases; junction bases not matched to a gene: 6. CDR3 size: 16 residues.

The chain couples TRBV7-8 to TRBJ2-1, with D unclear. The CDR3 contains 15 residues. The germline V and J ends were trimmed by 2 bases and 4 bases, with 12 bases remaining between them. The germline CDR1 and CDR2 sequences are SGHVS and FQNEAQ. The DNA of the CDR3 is TGTGCCAGCAGCTTATCCCCCCCCCTTTACAATGAGCAGTTCTTC. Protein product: CASSLSPPLYNEQFF.

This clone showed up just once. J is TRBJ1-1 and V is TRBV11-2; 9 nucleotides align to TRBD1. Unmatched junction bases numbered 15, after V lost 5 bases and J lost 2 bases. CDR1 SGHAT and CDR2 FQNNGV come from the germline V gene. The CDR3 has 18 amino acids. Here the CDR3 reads CASSQNRGLMVLNTEAFF. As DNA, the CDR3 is TGTGCCAGCAGCCAGAACAGGGGGCTTATGGTTTTAAACACTGAAGCTTTCTTT.

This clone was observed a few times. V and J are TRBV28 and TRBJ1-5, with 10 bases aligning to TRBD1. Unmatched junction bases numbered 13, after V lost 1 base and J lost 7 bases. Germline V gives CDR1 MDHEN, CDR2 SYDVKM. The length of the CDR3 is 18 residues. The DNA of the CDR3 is TGTGCCAGCAGTTTATTTGGCCCTAAGCGACAGGGGGCACAGCCCCAGCATTTT. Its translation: CASSLFGPKRQGAQPQHF.

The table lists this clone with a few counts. DNA of the CDR3: TGTGCCAGCTCACCAGGACAGCCCGATCAGCCCCAGCATTTT. It translates to CASSPGQPDQPQHF. This sequence joins TRBV18 and TRBJ1-5, with TRBD1 as a possible D gene (6 bases). Per germline, CDR1 KGHSH and CDR2 LQKENI. This CDR3 spans 14 amino acids. V was pared by 2 bases and J by 5 bases, with 10 bases between.

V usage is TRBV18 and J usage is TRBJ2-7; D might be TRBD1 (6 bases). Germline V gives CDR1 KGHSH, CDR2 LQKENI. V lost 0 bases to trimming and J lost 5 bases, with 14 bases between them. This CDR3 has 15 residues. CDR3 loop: CASSPPGGLRNEQYF. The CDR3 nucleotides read TGTGCCAGCTCACCACCAGGGGGTTTAAGGAACGAGCAGTACTTC.

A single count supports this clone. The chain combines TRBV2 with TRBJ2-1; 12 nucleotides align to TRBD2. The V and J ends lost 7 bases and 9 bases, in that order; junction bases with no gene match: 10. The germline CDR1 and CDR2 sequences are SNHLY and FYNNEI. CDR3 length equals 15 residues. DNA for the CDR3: TGTGCCAGCAAGGGGTCTAGCGGGAGGGCCGGTGAGCAGTTCTTC. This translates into CASKGSSGRAGEQFF.

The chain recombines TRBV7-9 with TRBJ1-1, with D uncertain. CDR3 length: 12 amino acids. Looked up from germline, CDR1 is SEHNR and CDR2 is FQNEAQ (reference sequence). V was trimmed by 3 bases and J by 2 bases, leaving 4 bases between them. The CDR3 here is CASSLINTEAFF. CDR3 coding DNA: TGTGCCAGCAGCTTGATCAACACTGAAGCTTTCTTT.

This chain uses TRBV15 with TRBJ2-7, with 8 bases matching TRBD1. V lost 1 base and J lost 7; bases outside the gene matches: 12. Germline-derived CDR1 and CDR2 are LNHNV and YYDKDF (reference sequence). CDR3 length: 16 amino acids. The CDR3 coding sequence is TGTGCCACCAGCAGAGGGCTACAGGGGGACCTACAGGAGCAGTACTTC. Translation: CATSRGLQGDLQEQYF. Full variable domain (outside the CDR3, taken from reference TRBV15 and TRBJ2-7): DAMVIQNPRYQVTQFGKPVTLSCSQTLNHNVMYWYQQKSSQAPKLLFHYYDKDFNNEADTPDNFQSRRPNTSFCFLDIRSPGLGDTAMYLCATSRGLQGDLQEQYFGPGTRLTVT.